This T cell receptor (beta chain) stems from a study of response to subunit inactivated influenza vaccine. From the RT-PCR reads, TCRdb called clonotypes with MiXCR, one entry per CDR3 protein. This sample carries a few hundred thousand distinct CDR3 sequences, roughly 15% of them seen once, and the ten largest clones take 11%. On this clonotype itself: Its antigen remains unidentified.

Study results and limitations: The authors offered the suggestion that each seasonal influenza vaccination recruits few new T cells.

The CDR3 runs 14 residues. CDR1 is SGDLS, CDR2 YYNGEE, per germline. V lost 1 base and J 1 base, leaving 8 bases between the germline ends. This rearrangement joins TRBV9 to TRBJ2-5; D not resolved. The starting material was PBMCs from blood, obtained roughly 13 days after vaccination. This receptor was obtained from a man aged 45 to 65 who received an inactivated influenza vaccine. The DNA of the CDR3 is TGTGCCAGCAGCGTATTTCCCCTCCAAGAGACCCAGTACTTC. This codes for CASSVFPLQETQYF.